This T cell receptor (beta chain) is drawn from a study of T cell repertoires in cytomegalovirus infection. Study-wide context: Use of recently identified HLA-C-restricted and well-studied HLA-B-restricted CMV epitopes was part of the study. Study-wide results and caveats: HLA-C-restricted CMV-specific TCR beta clonotypes prevailed in the ex vivo response.

Details on this clonotype: Its antigen is undetermined. It may be a read error: a sequence one base away is much more abundant.

This CDR3 is built from 15 residues. Germline CDR1 SGHAT, CDR2 FQNNGV. Each CDR3 protein is one row after TCRdb ran MiXCR on the reads. The sample holds about 83,000 distinct CDR3 sequences; 20% to 30% are singletons and the top ten take roughly 50%. Sequenced material: CD8+ T cells from cultured PBMCs, taken from culture after CMV antigen stimulation. The chain recombines TRBV11-2 with TRBJ1-5; no definite D call. This sequence was found in a human donor in good health (CMV status not recorded). Some clones in this sample may be carry-over from other donors' samples. For the CDR3, the DNA is TGTGCCAGCAGCTTAGGGGCGGCCAGCAAACAGCCCCAGCATTTT. As protein: CASSLGAASKQPQHF.